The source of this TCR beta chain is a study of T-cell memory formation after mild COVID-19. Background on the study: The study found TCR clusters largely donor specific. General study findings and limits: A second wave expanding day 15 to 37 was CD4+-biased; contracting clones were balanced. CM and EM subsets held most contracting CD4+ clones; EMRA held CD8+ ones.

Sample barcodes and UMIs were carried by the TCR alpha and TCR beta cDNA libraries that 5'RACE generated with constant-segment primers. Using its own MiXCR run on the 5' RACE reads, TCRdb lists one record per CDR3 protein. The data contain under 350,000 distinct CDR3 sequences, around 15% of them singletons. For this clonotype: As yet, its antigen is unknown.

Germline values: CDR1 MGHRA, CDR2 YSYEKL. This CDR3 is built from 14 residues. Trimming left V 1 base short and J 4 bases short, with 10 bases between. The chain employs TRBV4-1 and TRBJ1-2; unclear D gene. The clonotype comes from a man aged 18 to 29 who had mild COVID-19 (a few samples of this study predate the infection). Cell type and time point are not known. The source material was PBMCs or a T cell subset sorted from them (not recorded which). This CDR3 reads CASSQAVTVYGYTF. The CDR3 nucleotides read TGCGCCAGCAGCCAAGCCGTCACAGTCTATGGCTACACCTTC.